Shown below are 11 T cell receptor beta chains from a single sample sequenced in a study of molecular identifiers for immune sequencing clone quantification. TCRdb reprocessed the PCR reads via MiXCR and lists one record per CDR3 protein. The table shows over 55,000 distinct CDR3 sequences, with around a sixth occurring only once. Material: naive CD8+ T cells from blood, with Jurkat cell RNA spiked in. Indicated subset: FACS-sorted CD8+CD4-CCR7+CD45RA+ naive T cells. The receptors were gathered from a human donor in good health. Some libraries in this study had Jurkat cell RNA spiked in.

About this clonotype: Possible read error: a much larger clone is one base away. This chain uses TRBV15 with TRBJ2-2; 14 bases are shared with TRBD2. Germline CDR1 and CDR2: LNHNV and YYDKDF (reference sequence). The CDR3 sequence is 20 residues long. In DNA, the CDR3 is TGTGCCACCGGCAGTGGACCGGGACTAGCGGGAGTCGCGAACACCGGGGAGCTGTTTTTT. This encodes CATGSGPGLAGVANTGELFF.

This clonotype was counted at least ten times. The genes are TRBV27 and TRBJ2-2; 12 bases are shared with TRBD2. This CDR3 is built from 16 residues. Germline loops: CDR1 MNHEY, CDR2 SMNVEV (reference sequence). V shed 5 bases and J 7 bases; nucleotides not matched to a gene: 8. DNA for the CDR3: TGTGCCAGCAGTCCCCTAGCGGGAGGGCCTGGCGGGGAGCTGTTTTTT. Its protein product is CASSPLAGGPGGELFF.

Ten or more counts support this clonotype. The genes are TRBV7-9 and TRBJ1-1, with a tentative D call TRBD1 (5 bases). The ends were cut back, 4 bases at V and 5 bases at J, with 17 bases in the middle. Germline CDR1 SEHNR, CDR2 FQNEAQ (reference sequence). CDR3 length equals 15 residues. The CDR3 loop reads CASSWAGAPRTEAFF. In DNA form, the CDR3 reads TGTGCCAGCAGCTGGGCCGGGGCCCCAAGGACTGAAGCTTTCTTT. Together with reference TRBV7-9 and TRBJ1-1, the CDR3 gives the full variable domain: DTGVSQNPRHKITKRGQNVTFRCDPISEHNRLYWYRQTLGQGPEFLTYFQNEAQLEKSRLLSDRFSAERPKGSFSTLEIQRTEQGDSAMYLCASSWAGAPRTEAFFGQGTRLTVV.

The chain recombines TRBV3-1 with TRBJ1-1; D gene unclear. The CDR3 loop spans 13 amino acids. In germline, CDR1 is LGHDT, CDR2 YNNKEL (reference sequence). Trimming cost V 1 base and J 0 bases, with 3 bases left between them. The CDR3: CASSQAVNTEAFF. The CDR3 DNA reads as TGTGCCAGCAGCCAAGCGGTGAACACTGAAGCTTTCTTT. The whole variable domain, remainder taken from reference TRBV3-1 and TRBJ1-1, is DTAVSQTPKYLVTQMGNDKSIKCEQNLGHDTMYWYKQDSKKFLKIMFSYNNKELIINETVPNRFSPKSPDKAHLNLHINSLELGDSAVYFCASSQAVNTEAFFGQGTRLTVV.

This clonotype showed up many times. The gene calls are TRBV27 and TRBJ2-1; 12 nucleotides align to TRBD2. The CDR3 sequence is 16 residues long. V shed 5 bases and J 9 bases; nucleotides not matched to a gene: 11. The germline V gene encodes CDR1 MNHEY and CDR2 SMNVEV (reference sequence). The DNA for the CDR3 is TGTGCCAGCAGTGTCCTGACTAGCGGGAGTTTTGGTGAGCAGTTCTTC. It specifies CASSVLTSGSFGEQFF.

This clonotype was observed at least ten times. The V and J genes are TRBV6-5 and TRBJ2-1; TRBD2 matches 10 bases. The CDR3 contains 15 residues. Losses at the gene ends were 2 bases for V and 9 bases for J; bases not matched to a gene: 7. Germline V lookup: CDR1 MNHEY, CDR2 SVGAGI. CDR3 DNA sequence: TGTGCCAGCAGTTACGTTAGCGGGAGGAGTGGTGAGCAGTTCTTC. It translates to CASSYVSGRSGEQFF.

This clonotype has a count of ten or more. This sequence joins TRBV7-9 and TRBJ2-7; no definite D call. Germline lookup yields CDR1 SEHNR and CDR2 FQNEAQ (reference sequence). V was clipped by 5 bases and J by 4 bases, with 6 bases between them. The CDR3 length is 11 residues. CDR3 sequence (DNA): TGTGCCAGCAGCGCCGATTACGAGCAGTACTTC. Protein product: CASSADYEQYF.

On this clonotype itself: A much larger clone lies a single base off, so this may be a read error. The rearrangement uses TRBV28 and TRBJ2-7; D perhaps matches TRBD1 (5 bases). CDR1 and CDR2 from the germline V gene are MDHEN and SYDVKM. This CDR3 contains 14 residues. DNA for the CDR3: TGTGCCGGCAGTTGGACAACGGTTCCCTACGAGCAGTACTTC. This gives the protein CAGSWTTVPYEQYF.

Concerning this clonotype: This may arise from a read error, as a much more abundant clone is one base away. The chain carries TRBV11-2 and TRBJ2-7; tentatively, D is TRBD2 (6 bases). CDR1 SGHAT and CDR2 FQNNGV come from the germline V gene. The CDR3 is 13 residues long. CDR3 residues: CAGSHGGAEVPRF. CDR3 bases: TGTGCCGGCAGCCACGGCGGGGCCGAAGTCCCTAGGTTC.

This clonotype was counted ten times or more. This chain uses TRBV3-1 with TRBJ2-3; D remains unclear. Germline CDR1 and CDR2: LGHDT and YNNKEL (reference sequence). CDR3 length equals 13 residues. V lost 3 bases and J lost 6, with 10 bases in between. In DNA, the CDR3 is TGTGCCAGCAGCCAGCGGATTTGGGATACGCAGTATTTT. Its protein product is CASSQRIWDTQYF.

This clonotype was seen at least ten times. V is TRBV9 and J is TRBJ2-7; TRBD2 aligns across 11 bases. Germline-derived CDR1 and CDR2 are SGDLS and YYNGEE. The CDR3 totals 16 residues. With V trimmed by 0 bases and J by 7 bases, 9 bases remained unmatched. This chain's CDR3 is CASSVGLAGTHGEQYF. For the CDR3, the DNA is TGTGCCAGCAGCGTAGGACTAGCGGGGACCCACGGGGAGCAGTACTTC.